The source of this T cell receptor (beta chain) is a study of T cells in Graves' hyperthyroidism and ophthalmopathy. The CDR3 is made up of 12 amino acids. V gave up 6 bases and J gave up 4 bases, with 9 bases separating them. Template material for amplifying TCR beta CDR3 regions consisted of RNA transcripts. A set of HTBI primers served as the primers for a first-round RT-PCR of the TCR CDR3. TCRdb called the multiplex PCR reads again in MiXCR, with one record for every CDR3 protein. The sample has a few hundred thousand distinct CDR3 sequences; around 21% are singletons. This clonotype was recorded many times.

The V and J genes are TRBV12-3 or TRBV12-4 and TRBJ1-1; D call uncertain. Material for sequencing was blood. This receptor was obtained from a man younger than 30 with Graves' hyperthyroidism. CDR3 loop: CASSSPATEAFF. The CDR3 bases are TGTGCCAGCAGCTCGCCGGCCACTGAAGCTTTCTTT.